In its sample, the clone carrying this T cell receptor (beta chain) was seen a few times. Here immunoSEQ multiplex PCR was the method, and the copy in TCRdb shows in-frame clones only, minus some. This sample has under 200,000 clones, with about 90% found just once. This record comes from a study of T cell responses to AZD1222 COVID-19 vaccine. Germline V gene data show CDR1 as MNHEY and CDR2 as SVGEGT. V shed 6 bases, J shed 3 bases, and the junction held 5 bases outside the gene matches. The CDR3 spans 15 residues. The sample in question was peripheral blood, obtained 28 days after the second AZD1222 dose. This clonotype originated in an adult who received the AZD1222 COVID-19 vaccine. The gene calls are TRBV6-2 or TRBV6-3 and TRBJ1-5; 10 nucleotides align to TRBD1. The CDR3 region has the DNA TGTGCCAGCAGCCGACAGGGGGCTAACAATCAGCCCCAGCATTTT. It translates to CASSRQGANNQPQHF.